This T cell receptor (beta chain) derives from a study of T cells after yellow fever vaccination. Findings of the study overall: Subsequent booster samples again held most clones from primary vaccination (approximately 95% CD4, over 80% CD8).

This clonotype was seen many times. Its antigen is not known. TCRdb recomputed calls from the 5' RACE reads with MiXCR, one row per CDR3 protein. The sample includes hundreds of thousands of distinct CDR3 sequences, around 4% of them seen just once. J lost 3 bases, V lost 7 bases, and 7 bases had no gene match. The germline gives CDR1 SGDLS, CDR2 YYNGEE. The CDR3 runs 14 residues. The sequence came from a man between 18 and 35 years old who received the YFV17D yellow fever vaccine. Sequenced here: PBMCs, sampled on the day of the yellow fever booster vaccination. J is TRBJ1-3 and V is TRBV9; TRBD1 agrees at 7 bases. The CDR3 DNA sequence: TGTGCCAGCGCGGAGGGGGCGGTTGGAAACACCATATATTTT. Amino acids: CASAEGAVGNTIYF.